The 25 T cell receptor beta chains listed next were all sequenced from one sample in a study of CD8 T cells in ankylosing spondylitis. One entry per CDR3 protein, called by TCRdb with MiXCR from the 5' RACE reads. The sample carries about 160,000 distinct CDR3 sequences, under 45% recorded once. Sample: synovial fluid, either unsorted or a sorted T cell fraction (not recorded which). These receptors all stem from a male donor with ankylosing spondylitis.

This clonotype was seen many times. V gene TRBV12-3 or TRBV12-4 combines with J gene TRBJ2-3, with D unclear. This CDR3 has 12 amino acids. Trimming cost V 6 bases and J 0 bases, with 4 bases left between them. CDR3 region: CASSPSTDTQYF. The CDR3 bases are TGTGCCAGCAGCCCAAGCACAGATACGCAGTATTTT.

J is TRBJ2-5 and V is TRBV12-3 or TRBV12-4; D unresolved. This CDR3 spans 14 amino acids. V lost 7 bases to trimming and J lost 2 bases, with 14 bases between them. The CDR3 coding sequence is TGTGCCAGCACCCTACTGGGTATACAAGAGACCCAGTACTTC. Protein: CASTLLGIQETQYF.

This clonotype appeared many times. The chain has TRBV4-3 and TRBJ1-5, with a weak D call TRBD1 (6 bases). The CDR3 covers 15 residues. The germline V gene encodes CDR1 LGHNA and CDR2 YSLEER. The germline V and J ends were trimmed by 0 bases and 6 bases, with 12 bases remaining between them. The CDR3 nucleotides are TGCGCCAGCAGCCAAGATTGGACAGTACTTCAGCCCCAGCATTTT. This gives the protein CASSQDWTVLQPQHF.

This clonotype was recorded a few times. The rearrangement links TRBV10-3 to TRBJ2-5; D remains ambiguous. Trimming removed 0 bases at V and 0 bases at J, with 8 bases between. From germline, CDR1 is ENHRY and CDR2 SYGVKD. The CDR3 extends over 15 amino acids. CDR3 protein: CAISESEMYQETQYF. In nucleotides, the CDR3 is TGTGCCATCAGTGAGTCCGAGATGTACCAAGAGACCCAGTACTTC.

The rearrangement joins TRBV7-6 to TRBJ1-1; D unclear. Per the germline V gene, CDR1 is SGHVS and CDR2 is FNYEAQ. Trimming pared 0 bases from V and 0 bases from J, leaving 14 bases between. The CDR3 consists of 17 residues. The DNA for the CDR3 is TGTGCCAGCAGCTTAGCGCAGCCAGATCAAATGAACACTGAAGCTTTCTTT. It yields the protein CASSLAQPDQMNTEAFF.

This clonotype was seen a few times. The CDR3 spells CSVEDWTSGANTGELFF. The CDR3 DNA reads as TGCAGCGTTGAAGATTGGACTAGCGGGGCTAACACCGGGGAGCTGTTTTTT. The V and J genes are TRBV29-1 and TRBJ2-2, with 12 bases aligning to TRBD2. CDR1 and CDR2 from the germline V gene are SQVTM and ANQGSEA. CDR3 size: 17 residues. V was pared by 0 bases and J by 2 bases, with 4 bases of the junction left unmatched.

This clonotype has only a few counts. This chain links TRBV20-1 with TRBJ1-2, with 9 bases fitting TRBD1. Germline assignment: CDR1 DFQATT and CDR2 SNEGSKA (reference sequence). V trimming: 5 bases; J trimming: 4 bases; junction bases outside the gene matches: 8. The CDR3 runs 14 residues. DNA for the CDR3: TGCAGTGCTGGAACAGGGGGCCTTAGCTATGGCTACACCTTC. Its translation is CSAGTGGLSYGYTF.

V is TRBV12-3 or TRBV12-4 and J is TRBJ2-2; the D gene is possibly TRBD2 (6 bases). The CDR3 covers 16 residues. The ends were cut back, 6 bases at V and 7 bases at J, with 21 bases in the middle. This chain's CDR3 is CASSLLGTPWGGELFF. The CDR3 coding sequence is TGTGCCAGCAGCCTACTCGGGACTCCGTGGGGCGGGGAGCTGTTTTTT.

The chain couples TRBV21-1 to TRBJ2-7; the table's D gene call, TRBD2, was not cross checked with the DNA. TRBV21-1 represents a pseudogene. The CDR3 extends over 17 amino acids. The CDR3 nucleotides read TGTGCCAGCAGCAAATTTGTAGCGGGTACACTCTCCTACGAGCAGTACTTC. This sequence encodes CASSKFVAGTLSYEQYF.

In this sample, this clonotype turned up once. The chain combines TRBV6-1 with TRBJ2-2, with TRBD1 identical over 7 bases. Unmatched junction bases numbered 4, after V lost 3 bases and J lost 3 bases. The germline gives CDR1 MNHNS, CDR2 SASEGT. The CDR3 is 15 amino acids. The CDR3 reads CASSDGTADTGELFF. Written as DNA, the CDR3 is TGTGCCAGCAGTGACGGGACAGCGGACACCGGGGAGCTGTTTTTT.

The chain recombines TRBV4-1 with TRBJ2-1, with 10 bases fitting TRBD2. The CDR3 consists of 15 residues. Germline V gives CDR1 MGHRA, CDR2 YSYEKL. The junction had 5 bases not matched to a gene; V was cut back by 0 bases and J by 9 bases. CDR3 residues: CASSQEGSSGSEQFF. The CDR3 DNA reads TGCGCCAGCAGCCAAGAAGGATCTAGCGGGAGTGAGCAGTTCTTC.

This chain joins TRBV7-3 and TRBJ2-2; 8 nucleotides line up with TRBD2. Per germline, CDR1 SGHTA and CDR2 FQGTGA. V shed 5 bases and J 4 bases; nucleotides not matched to a gene: 9. The CDR3 runs to 16 residues. In DNA, the CDR3 is TGTGCCAGCAGCCCCCGGACTAGCTCCCCCACCGGGGAGCTGTTTTTT. It codes for CASSPRTSSPTGELFF.

The V call is TRBV6-5, the J call TRBJ2-2; 9 bases line up with TRBD1. J lost 4 bases, V lost 0 bases, and 0 bases had no gene match. This CDR3 region has 15 residues. Germline CDR1 reads MNHEY; CDR2 reads SVGAGI. This chain's CDR3 is CASSYSTGGTGELFF. The CDR3 DNA reads as TGTGCCAGCAGTTACTCGACAGGGGGCACCGGGGAGCTGTTTTTT.

This clonotype was found a few times. The chain joins TRBV27 to TRBJ1-5, with D perhaps TRBD1 (6 bases). Trimming left V 5 bases short and J 2 bases short, with 10 bases between. There are 14 residues in the CDR3. From germline, CDR1 is MNHEY and CDR2 SMNVEV (reference sequence). CDR3 sequence (DNA): TGTGCCAGCAGTGGGACACTTCGCAATCAGCCCCAGCATTTT. Translated: CASSGTLRNQPQHF.

V and J are TRBV30 and TRBJ1-4; 9 nucleotides line up with TRBD1. The CDR3 has 14 amino acids. From germline, CDR1 is GTSNPN and CDR2 SVGIG (reference sequence). The trim removed 1 base at V and 8 bases at J, leaving 5 bases unmatched. The CDR3 DNA reads TGTGCCTGGAGTGAGGGACAGGGACGGGAAAAACTGTTTTTT. This gives the protein CAWSEGQGREKLFF.

This clonotype showed up many times. The chain recombines TRBV27 with TRBJ2-1; tentatively, D is TRBD2 (5 bases). Per germline, CDR1 MNHEY and CDR2 SMNVEV (reference sequence). There are 13 residues in the CDR3. The V end lost 6 bases, the J end lost 4 bases, and 10 bases lay between the germline ends. CDR3 bases: TGTGCCAGCAGCCTACGGGGTTACAATGAGCAGTTCTTC. Its translation: CASSLRGYNEQFF.

This clonotype was observed a handful of times. In DNA form, the CDR3 reads TGTGCCAGCAGTTCCGGGACGGTGAACACTGAAGCTTTCTTT. Translated: CASSSGTVNTEAFF. The chain combines TRBV12-3 or TRBV12-4 with TRBJ1-1; perhaps TRBD1 as D (5 bases). This CDR3 region has 14 residues. V was cut by 4 bases and J by 0 bases, with 9 bases left in between.

CDR3 residues: CATDSVAEIYNEQFF. The CDR3 DNA reads as TGTGCCACGGATTCCGTAGCGGAAATCTACAATGAGCAGTTCTTC. This chain links TRBV28 with TRBJ2-1; possibly TRBD2 for D (6 bases). This CDR3 region has 15 residues. Trimming cost V 10 bases and J 3 bases, with 19 bases left between them. CDR1 and CDR2 from the germline V gene are MDHEN and SYDVKM.

This clonotype has only a few counts. This sequence joins TRBV12-3 or TRBV12-4 and TRBJ2-1, with D maybe TRBD2 (6 bases). Between the trimmed V and J ends, which lost 6 bases and 7 bases, there was a span of 13 bases. CDR3 size: 13 residues. The CDR3 sequence: CASSPPGGNEQFF. CDR3 coding DNA: TGTGCCAGCAGCCCACCCGGAGGGAATGAGCAGTTCTTC.

The chain joins TRBV10-3 to TRBJ2-3, with 8 bases aligning to TRBD2. The CDR3 loop spans 16 amino acids. Germline V lookup: CDR1 ENHRY, CDR2 SYGVKD. The ends lost 8 bases at V and 1 base at J; junction bases unmatched: 11. CDR3 DNA: TGTGCCATCTCTTGGCTGCGAGCGGGAGGCACAGATACGCAGTATTTT. The encoded protein is CAISWLRAGGTDTQYF.

This chain joins TRBV6-1 and TRBJ1-5; unclear D gene. V was pared by 4 bases and J by 0 bases, with 10 bases between. The CDR3 contains 15 residues. Per germline, CDR1 MNHNS and CDR2 SASEGT. The CDR3 bases are TGTGCCAGCAGTGTTTCCGGGGATAGCAATCAGCCCCAGCATTTT. This encodes CASSVSGDSNQPQHF.

A few counts support this clonotype. The J gene is TRBJ2-1, the V gene TRBV4-2; 9 bases map to TRBD2. This CDR3 spans 16 amino acids. V was pared by 1 base and J by 0 bases, with 1 base of the junction left unmatched. Germline CDR1 and CDR2: LGHNA and YNFKEQ. The CDR3 nucleotides are TGTGCCAGCAGCCAAGTAGCGGGGGCCTCCTACAATGAGCAGTTCTTC. Encoded protein: CASSQVAGASYNEQFF.

This clonotype was counted once. The chain couples TRBV12-3 or TRBV12-4 to TRBJ1-1; 9 positions match TRBD1. This CDR3 contains 14 residues. V trimming: 7 bases; J trimming: 5 bases; junction bases outside the gene matches: 8. CDR3 bases: TGTGCCAGCAACCCCGACAGGGGGTATACTGAAGCTTTCTTT. Encoded protein: CASNPDRGYTEAFF.

V usage is TRBV28 and J usage is TRBJ1-1; D gene ambiguous. This CDR3 contains 15 residues. CDR1 MDHEN and CDR2 SYDVKM come from the germline V gene. Trimming removed 2 bases at V and 1 base at J, with 11 bases between. Here the CDR3 DNA reads TGTGCCAGCAGTTTACTAGGCCGGGGGAACACTGAAGCTTTCTTT. Protein product: CASSLLGRGNTEAFF.

This clonotype was detected only a few times. The rearrangement links TRBV5-1 to TRBJ1-1; 7 nucleotides agree with TRBD1. V was pared by 5 bases and J by 6 bases, with 10 bases of the junction left unmatched. The CDR3 has 14 amino acids. Germline CDR1 and CDR2: SGHRS and YFSETQ. The chain's CDR3 is CASSSQGRRAEAFF. DNA for the CDR3: TGCGCCAGCAGTTCACAGGGGCGGAGGGCTGAAGCTTTCTTT.